Detailed here is one T cell receptor (beta chain). These data come from a study of blood T cell repertoires in COVID-19. Looking at the study overall: The United States, Italy and Spain were the sources of the acute and convalescent COVID-19 samples.

In the original analysis: Estimates of nucleated cell counts were drawn from the amplification of reference gene primers. Measured with immunoSEQ multiplex PCR; TCRdb has only the in-frame clones, and not every one. That table furnishes V, J and clone size, whereas the DNA furnished D and trimming. This sample yields some 390,000 clones, of which about 87% are seen a single time; 2.3% belongs to the top ten. Followed over time, Seattle patients had been enrolled while infection was active. Sequencing input: peripheral blood. The sequence was collected from a woman aged 55-69 years with COVID-19, enrolled during active disease.

The CDR3 DNA sequence: TGTGCCAGCAGCAGAGGGACAGGGGCCCAAGCCTCTGGAAACACCATATATTTT. Amino acids: CASSRGTGAQASGNTIYF. The V call is TRBV28, the J call TRBJ1-3; 10 positions match TRBD1. CDR3 size: 18 residues. Per germline, CDR1 MDHEN and CDR2 SYDVKM. The V segment lost 6 bases and the J segment 0 bases; nucleotides outside the gene matches: 11.